Listed below are T cell receptor beta chains from one sample, sequenced in a study of blood T cell repertoires in COVID-19. Clones were sequenced by immunoSEQ multiplex PCR, and TCRdb holds only the in-frame ones, with some missing. The sample contains 200,000 to 250,000 clones, roughly 80% of which appear only once. The sequenced sample was peripheral blood. These receptors all stem from a woman of 80 years or more with active or convalescent COVID-19. Both conserved end residues are part of each CDR3. D genes are given only for firm matches. The size of a clone is reported for some rows only, either as once, few or many, or as a class for expanded clones.

j_call clone_size v_call d_call cdr3_aa cdr3_nt
TRBJ1-3 . TRBV5-4 . CASSSGIQNTIYF TGTGCCAGCAGCTCCGGGATCCAAAACACCATATATTTT
TRBJ1-6 . TRBV3-1/TRBV3-2 TRBD1 CASSHRTGPGSSPLHF TGTGCCAGCAGCCACCGGACAGGGCCCGGTAGTTCACCCCTCCACTTT
TRBJ2-1 . TRBV7-9 TRBD2 CASSLWLAGAYNEQFF TGTGCCAGCAGCTTATGGTTAGCGGGAGCTTACAATGAGCAGTTCTTC
TRBJ2-7 . TRBV10-3 . CAISVSREDEQYF TGTGCCATCAGTGTCTCGAGGGAGGACGAGCAGTACTTC
TRBJ2-1 . TRBV5-1 . CASSPGYRNEQFF TGCGCCAGCAGTCCCGGGTATCGGAATGAGCAGTTCTTC
TRBJ2-1 . TRBV7-2 TRBD2 CASSLSGRLSYNEQFF TGTGCCAGCAGCCTTAGCGGGAGGCTCTCCTACAATGAGCAGTTCTTC
TRBJ1-5 few TRBV5-1 . CASSPRPGDNQPQHF TGCGCCAGCAGCCCTAGACCAGGGGACAATCAGCCCCAGCATTTT
TRBJ2-5 . TRBV19 TRBD2 CASSISSGGTPETQYF TGTGCCAGTAGTATTTCTAGCGGGGGAACCCCGGAGACCCAGTACTTC
TRBJ2-2 . TRBV19 . CASSLNGGNTGELFF TGTGCCAGTAGCTTAAACGGAGGAAACACCGGGGAGCTGTTTTTT
TRBJ1-1 . TRBV5-6 TRBD1 CASSLRQGGTEAFF TGTGCCAGCAGCTTGCGGCAGGGGGGCACTGAAGCTTTCTTT
TRBJ2-6 . TRBV18 TRBD1 CASSFTGDSGANVLTF TGTGCCAGCTCCTTTACAGGGGACTCTGGGGCCAACGTCCTGACTTTC
TRBJ1-2 . TRBV12-3/TRBV12-4 . CASSSGAGYTF TGTGCCAGCAGTTCAGGGGCTGGCTACACCTTC
TRBJ2-7 . TRBV4-2 . CASSRGTGDGYEQYF TGTGCCAGCAGCCGGGGGACGGGGGACGGGTACGAGCAGTACTTC
TRBJ1-1 . TRBV5-1 . CASSQQGPTEAFF TGCGCCAGCAGCCAGCAGGGCCCCACTGAAGCTTTCTTT
TRBJ1-6 . TRBV15 TRBD1 CATSRDQGTGGPTWNSPLHF TGTGCCACCAGCAGAGATCAGGGGACAGGGGGCCCTACCTGGAATTCACCCCTCCACTTT
TRBJ1-1 . TRBV18 TRBD1 CASSKGQENTEAFF TGTGCCAGCTCCAAGGGACAGGAGAACACTGAAGCTTTCTTT
TRBJ2-5 . TRBV7-8 TRBD1 CASSLRQGRETQYF TGTGCCAGCAGCTTACGACAGGGGAGAGAGACCCAGTACTTC
TRBJ2-3 . TRBV5-5 TRBD2 CASSPPGLAGSTDTQYF TGTGCCAGCAGCCCCCCGGGACTAGCGGGATCCACAGATACGCAGTATTTT
TRBJ2-2 few TRBV4-1 . CASSQAAANTGELFF TGCGCCAGCAGCCAGGCTGCCGCGAACACCGGGGAGCTGTTTTTT
TRBJ2-7 . TRBV11-3 . CASSLGGTSYEQYF TGTGCCAGCAGTTTGGGGGGGACATCCTACGAGCAGTACTTC
TRBJ1-1 . TRBV3-1/TRBV3-2 . CASSPISGDPEAFF TGTGCCAGCAGCCCTATTAGCGGGGACCCTGAAGCTTTCTTT
TRBJ2-1 . TRBV11-3 TRBD2 CASSLFGFSGGDAYNEQFF TGTGCCAGCAGCTTATTTGGCTTTAGCGGGGGAGACGCCTACAATGAGCAGTTCTTC
TRBJ2-4 . TRBV3-1/TRBV3-2 . CASSLRNRVDIQYF TGTGCCAGCAGCCTAAGGAACAGGGTGGACATTCAGTACTTC
TRBJ2-1 once TRBV10-3 TRBD2 CAIGTSGKIEQFF TGTGCCATCGGGACTAGCGGGAAAATTGAGCAGTTCTTC
TRBJ2-7 . TRBV27 . CASSFQRASYEQYF TGTGCCAGCAGTTTCCAGCGGGCCTCCTACGAGCAGTACTTC
TRBJ1-2 . TRBV7-2 . CASSLPRAGAYGYTF TGTGCCAGCAGCCTTCCAAGGGCGGGGGCCTATGGCTACACCTTC